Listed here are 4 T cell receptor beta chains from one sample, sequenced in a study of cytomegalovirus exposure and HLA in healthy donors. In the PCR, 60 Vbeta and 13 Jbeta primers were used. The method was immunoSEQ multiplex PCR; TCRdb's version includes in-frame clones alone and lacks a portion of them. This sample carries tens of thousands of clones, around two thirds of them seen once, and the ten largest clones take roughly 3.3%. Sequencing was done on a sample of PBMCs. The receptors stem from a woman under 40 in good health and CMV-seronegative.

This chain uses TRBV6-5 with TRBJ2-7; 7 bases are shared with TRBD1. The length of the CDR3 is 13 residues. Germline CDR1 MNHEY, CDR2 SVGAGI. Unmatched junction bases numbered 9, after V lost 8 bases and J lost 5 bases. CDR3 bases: TGTGCCAGCGGTGCGACAGGGTGGGACGAGCAGTACTTC. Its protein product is CASGATGWDEQYF.

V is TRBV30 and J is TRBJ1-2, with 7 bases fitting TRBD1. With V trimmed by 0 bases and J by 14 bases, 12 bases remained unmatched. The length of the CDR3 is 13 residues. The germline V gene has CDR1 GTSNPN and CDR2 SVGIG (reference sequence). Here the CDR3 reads CAWSVGTEMWLTF. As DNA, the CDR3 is TGTGCCTGGAGTGTTGGGACAGAAATGTGGCTAACCTTC.

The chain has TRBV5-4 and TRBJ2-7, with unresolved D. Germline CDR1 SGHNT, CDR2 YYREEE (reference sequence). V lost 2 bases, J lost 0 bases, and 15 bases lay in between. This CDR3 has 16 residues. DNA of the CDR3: TGTGCCAGCAGCTTCCAGGCCCCCCTGAGCTCCTACGAGCAGTACTTC. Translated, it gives CASSFQAPLSSYEQYF.

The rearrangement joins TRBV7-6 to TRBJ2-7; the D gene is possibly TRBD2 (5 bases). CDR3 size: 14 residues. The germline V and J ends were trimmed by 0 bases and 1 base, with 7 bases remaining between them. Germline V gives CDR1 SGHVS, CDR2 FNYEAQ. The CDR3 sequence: CASSLAPGSYEQYF. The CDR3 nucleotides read TGTGCCAGCAGCTTAGCTCCGGGGTCCTACGAGCAGTACTTC.